This T cell receptor (beta chain) is drawn from a study of T cells in Graves' hyperthyroidism and ophthalmopathy. CDR1 is SGHRS, CDR2 YFSETQ, per germline. This CDR3 has 14 residues. V lost 2 bases and J lost 0, with 8 bases in between. This clonotype has a count of ten or more. What it recognizes is unknown. General study points: Most thyroid clonotypes expanded above 0.001 were also detected in blood. Using 13 V-J features, a model discriminated ophthalmopathy from stable hyperthyroidism.

RNA transcripts provided the source from which TCR beta CDR3 regions were amplified. The HTBI primer set was used in a first-round RT-PCR of the TCR CDR3. Using its own MiXCR run on the multiplex PCR reads, TCRdb lists one record per CDR3 protein. This sample yields hundreds of thousands of distinct CDR3 sequences, of which under 15% are seen a single time; around 9.2% belongs to the top ten. Newly diagnosed patients aged 18 to 65 had hyperthyroidism of under 2 months' duration. A roughly 9.3 ml volume of fresh peripheral blood provided the PBMCs. J is TRBJ1-1 and V is TRBV5-1; D is uncertain. Sequencing used blood. The sequence derives from a woman younger than 30 with Graves' hyperthyroidism. CDR3 residues: CASSLQDLNTEAFF. DNA of the CDR3: TGCGCCAGCAGCTTACAAGACTTGAACACTGAAGCTTTCTTT.